The 2 T cell receptor beta chains below were found in one sample sequenced in a study of T cells in Graves' hyperthyroidism and ophthalmopathy. TCR beta CDR3 regions were amplified from RNA. The HTBI primer set drove a first-round RT-PCR of the TCR CDR3. From the multiplex PCR reads, TCRdb called clonotypes with MiXCR, one entry per CDR3 protein. Among approximately 600,000 distinct CDR3 sequences listed, roughly 15% were seen once. The source material was blood. These receptors originate from a woman aged 40 to 55 with Graves' ophthalmopathy.

This clonotype was seen many times. The chain employs TRBV12-3 or TRBV12-4 and TRBJ1-5; D not certain. The V gene lost 7 bases and the J gene lost 0 bases, with 4 bases spanning the gap. This CDR3 is built from 12 residues. CDR3: CASMYSNQPQHF. In DNA form, the CDR3 reads TGTGCCAGCATGTATAGCAATCAGCCCCAGCATTTT.

This clonotype came up many times. CDR3 DNA sequence: TGTGCCACCGTGACAGGGAGCGAGCAGTACTTC. Protein product: CATVTGSEQYF. This chain uses TRBV2 with TRBJ2-7; 7 bases match TRBD1. Trimming at V came to 10 bases and at J to 6 bases, leaving 6 bases not matched to a gene. Germline assignment: CDR1 SNHLY and CDR2 FYNNEI. The CDR3 is 11 residues long.